Listed here are 20 T cell receptor beta chains from one sample, sequenced in a study of neurological immune-mediated disorders. TCRdb recomputed calls from the 5' RACE reads with MiXCR, one row per CDR3 protein. There are around 100,000 distinct CDR3 sequences in the sample; 11% occur only once, and about 3.1% lies in the top ten. Time point specified: longitudinal time-point 3. The source material was PBMCs. All receptors come from a female donor with HTLV-1-associated myelopathy (HAM/TSP).

This clonotype was detected many times. The chain's CDR3 is CASSYVRGGEAFF. The CDR3 DNA reads as TGTGCCAGCTCATACGTCAGGGGAGGTGAAGCTTTCTTT. The J gene is TRBJ1-1, the V gene TRBV18, with D possibly being TRBD1 (6 bases). The CDR3 has 13 amino acids. Looked up from germline, CDR1 is KGHSH and CDR2 is LQKENI. Trimming stripped 5 bases from V and 7 bases from J, with 14 bases between.

This clonotype was observed a handful of times. J is TRBJ2-5 and V is TRBV7-9; D is uncertain. V was pared by 6 bases and J by 10 bases, with 21 bases between. This CDR3 region has 14 residues. The germline CDR1 and CDR2 sequences are SEHNR and FQNEAQ (reference sequence). CDR3 loop: CASSPVVPFRGQYF. Written as DNA, the CDR3 is TGTGCCAGCAGTCCGGTTGTCCCCTTCCGTGGCCAGTACTTC.

This clonotype showed up many times. The chain employs TRBV7-8 and TRBJ2-5; D could derive from TRBD1 or TRBD2 (5 bases each). Germline assignment: CDR1 SGHVS and CDR2 FQNEAQ. This CDR3 is 16 amino acids long. Trimming left V 1 base short and J 5 bases short, with 17 bases between. The CDR3 DNA is TGTGCCAGCAGCTTAGGTACCAGGGCGGGCCGGGAGACCCAGTACTTC. As protein: CASSLGTRAGRETQYF.

This clonotype came up many times. The chain employs TRBV3-1 and TRBJ2-1; D may be TRBD2 (6 bases). The V gene lost 8 bases and the J gene lost 9 bases, with 14 bases spanning the gap. The CDR3 extends over 12 amino acids. Germline CDR1 reads LGHDT; CDR2 reads YNNKEL (reference sequence). The CDR3 DNA is TGTGCCAGCTCTAAGGCCGGGGGTGAGCAGTTCTTC. This encodes CASSKAGGEQFF.

This clonotype was found many times. The chain uses TRBV20-1 and TRBJ1-2, with 7 bases fitting TRBD1. CDR1 is DFQATT and CDR2 is SNEGSKA in the germline V gene (reference sequence). Trimming at V came to 6 bases and at J to 6 bases, leaving 7 bases not matched to a gene. The CDR3 covers 12 residues. Written as DNA, the CDR3 is TGCAGTGCCCTCCAGGGGGGTCATGGCTACACCTTC. This sequence encodes CSALQGGHGYTF.

This clonotype was counted many times. The rearrangement uses TRBV28 and TRBJ2-1; 10 positions match TRBD1. CDR1 MDHEN and CDR2 SYDVKM come from the germline V gene. With V trimmed by 11 bases and J by 2 bases, 9 bases remained unmatched. This CDR3 has 15 residues. CDR3 DNA sequence: TGTGCCGGACAGGGGGTCGGGGGGACCTACAATGAGCAGTTCTTC. As protein: CAGQGVGGTYNEQFF. Full variable domain (outside the CDR3, taken from reference TRBV28 and TRBJ2-1): DVKVTQSSRYLVKRTGEKVFLECVQDMDHENMFWYRQDPGLGLRLIYFSYDVKMKEKGDIPEGYSVSREKKERFSLILESASTNQTSMYLCAGQGVGGTYNEQFFGPGTRLTVL.

As concerns this clonotype: One base away lies a much larger clone, so this may be a sequencing read error. The chain has TRBV7-2 and TRBJ2-3; 14 bases align to TRBD2. Losses at the gene ends were 7 bases for V and 0 bases for J; bases not matched to a gene: 15. The CDR3 covers 20 residues. Germline V gene sequence: CDR1 SGHTA, CDR2 FQGNSA. CDR3 sequence reads: CASIRKTSGGGTASTDTQYF. For the CDR3, the DNA is TGTGCCAGCATCCGTAAGACTAGCGGGGGGGGAACTGCTAGCACAGATACGCAGTATTTT.

The chain links TRBV7-2 to TRBJ2-7; D might be TRBD1 (6 bases). Germline V gene data show CDR1 as SGHTA and CDR2 as FQGNSA. The CDR3 has 17 amino acids. V was trimmed by 5 bases and J by 6 bases, leaving 26 bases between them. CDR3 sequence (DNA): TGTGCCAGCAGCGAATTCCCCGGGACACTACTTGCATCCGAGCAGTACTTC. Encoded protein: CASSEFPGTLLASEQYF.

At least ten counts were recorded for this clonotype. The chain has TRBV28 and TRBJ1-6; 7 bases line up with TRBD1. Trimming removed 6 bases from V and 7 bases from J; junction bases left unmatched: 6. Looked up from germline, CDR1 is MDHEN and CDR2 is SYDVKM. The CDR3 has 14 amino acids. The chain's CDR3 is CASRLQGWNSPLHF. The CDR3 bases are TGTGCCAGCAGACTACAGGGGTGGAATTCACCCCTCCACTTT.

This clonotype was recorded at least ten times. The V gene is TRBV12-3 or TRBV12-4, the J gene TRBJ1-1; TRBD1 might be the D (5 bases). The CDR3 length is 11 residues. Trimming took off 7 bases at V and 7 bases at J, with 10 bases between the two ends. In DNA form, the CDR3 reads TGTGCCAGCATCCTGGGGGTTGAAGCTTTCTTT. This encodes CASILGVEAFF.

This clonotype was recorded many times. The rearrangement joins TRBV12-3 or TRBV12-4 to TRBJ1-6, with a possible D match to TRBD1 (6 bases). V shed 4 bases and J shed 8 bases, with 18 bases lying between them. This CDR3 is built from 16 residues. The CDR3 nucleotides read TGTGCCAGCAGTTCCCAGGGGCAAGGGGCCGATTCACCCCTCCACTTT. Protein: CASSSQGQGADSPLHF.

There are many counts of this clonotype. The chain links TRBV5-6 to TRBJ2-2; D may correspond to TRBD1 or TRBD2 (5 bases each). The germline V and J ends were trimmed by 0 bases and 8 bases, with 14 bases remaining between them. Germline values: CDR1 SGHDT, CDR2 YYEEEE. The CDR3 is made up of 15 amino acids. The CDR3 protein is CASSLAGRGAGELFF. CDR3 DNA: TGTGCCAGCAGCTTGGCTGGAAGGGGAGCGGGGGAGCTGTTTTTT.

Only a few counts were recorded for this clonotype. V and J are TRBV6-5 and TRBJ1-1, with D maybe TRBD1 (5 bases). V dropped 2 bases and J dropped 4 bases, with 8 bases sitting between them. The CDR3 spans 13 residues. The germline gives CDR1 MNHEY, CDR2 SVGAGI. The CDR3 reads CASSYGGITEAFF. The CDR3 coding sequence is TGTGCCAGCAGTTACGGGGGTATCACTGAAGCTTTCTTT.

There are many counts of this clonotype. The chain combines TRBV9 with TRBJ2-2, with D hard to call. The CDR3 runs to 16 residues. CDR1 and CDR2 (germline): SGDLS, YYNGEE. Trimming removed 4 bases at V and 2 bases at J, with 15 bases between. The CDR3 reads CASSLSLTYNTGELFF. For the CDR3, the DNA is TGTGCCAGCAGCCTCTCCCTGACGTATAACACCGGGGAGCTGTTTTTT. The whole variable domain, filled in from reference TRBV9 and TRBJ2-2, reads DSGVTQTPKHLITATGQRVTLRCSPRSGDLSVYWYQQSLDQGLQFLIQYYNGEERAKGNILERFSAQQFPDLHSELNLSSLELGDSALYFCASSLSLTYNTGELFFGEGSRLTVL.

This clonotype was detected only a few times. CDR3 in amino acids: CASSQVPWSEQYF. The DNA for the CDR3 is TGTGCCAGCAGCCAAGTTCCCTGGAGCGAGCAGTACTTC. The V gene is TRBV3-1, the J gene TRBJ2-7; D is undetermined. Germline CDR1 LGHDT, CDR2 YNNKEL (reference sequence). The CDR3 extends over 13 amino acids. Trimming cost V 1 base and J 6 bases, with 10 bases left between them.

This clonotype was found a few times. The chain is built from TRBV12-3 or TRBV12-4 and TRBJ1-3; a possible D gene is TRBD1 (5 bases). The CDR3 is made up of 15 amino acids. The V gene lost 5 bases and the J gene lost 4 bases, with 15 bases spanning the gap. Here the CDR3 DNA reads TGTGCCAGCAGTACATCTACAGAGGGGGGAAACACCATATATTTT. Its translation is CASSTSTEGGNTIYF.

This clonotype came up many times. The rearrangement joins TRBV5-1 to TRBJ2-7; TRBD1 matches 9 bases. The junction had 10 bases not matched to a gene; V was cut back by 7 bases and J by 2 bases. Germline V gives CDR1 SGHRS, CDR2 YFSETQ. The CDR3 spans 15 residues. The CDR3 nucleotides are TGCGCCAGCGCCACGGGTGGGACAGGGACCTACGAGCAGTACTTC. It encodes CASATGGTGTYEQYF. The full variable domain, completed using reference TRBV5-1 and TRBJ2-7, is KAGVTQTPRYLIKTRGQQVTLSCSPISGHRSVSWYQQTPGQGLQFLFEYFSETQRNKGNFPGRFSGRQFSNSRSEMNVSTLELGDSALYLCASATGGTGTYEQYFGPGTRLTVT.

The CDR3: CASTLRDNTEAFF. The CDR3 nucleotides read TGTGCCAGCACATTGAGGGATAACACTGAAGCTTTCTTT. The genes are TRBV28 and TRBJ1-1; D is undetermined. V gave up 7 bases and J gave up 2 bases, with 11 bases separating them. Germline-derived CDR1 and CDR2 are MDHEN and SYDVKM. CDR3 size: 13 residues.

Of note for this clonotype: At one of its ends the junction is not consistent with the germline gene, which may arise from a read error. The chain uses TRBV5-1 and TRBJ2-3; unclear D gene. CDR1 is SGHRS, CDR2 YFSETQ, per germline. This CDR3 has 15 residues. CDR3 sequence: CASSLDPLVSDTHYF. The CDR3 DNA is TGCGCCAGCAGCTTGGACCCCTTGGTGTCAGATACGCATTATTTT.

The sample holds a few counts of this clonotype. The chain links TRBV5-1 to TRBJ2-7; TRBD2 matches at 7 bases. CDR1 and CDR2 (germline): SGHRS, YFSETQ. The CDR3 loop spans 15 amino acids. V shed 7 bases, J shed 3 bases, and the junction held 13 bases outside the gene matches. The CDR3 is CASSRMSGADYEQYF. The CDR3 region has the DNA TGCGCCAGCTCCAGAATGAGCGGGGCGGACTACGAGCAGTACTTC.